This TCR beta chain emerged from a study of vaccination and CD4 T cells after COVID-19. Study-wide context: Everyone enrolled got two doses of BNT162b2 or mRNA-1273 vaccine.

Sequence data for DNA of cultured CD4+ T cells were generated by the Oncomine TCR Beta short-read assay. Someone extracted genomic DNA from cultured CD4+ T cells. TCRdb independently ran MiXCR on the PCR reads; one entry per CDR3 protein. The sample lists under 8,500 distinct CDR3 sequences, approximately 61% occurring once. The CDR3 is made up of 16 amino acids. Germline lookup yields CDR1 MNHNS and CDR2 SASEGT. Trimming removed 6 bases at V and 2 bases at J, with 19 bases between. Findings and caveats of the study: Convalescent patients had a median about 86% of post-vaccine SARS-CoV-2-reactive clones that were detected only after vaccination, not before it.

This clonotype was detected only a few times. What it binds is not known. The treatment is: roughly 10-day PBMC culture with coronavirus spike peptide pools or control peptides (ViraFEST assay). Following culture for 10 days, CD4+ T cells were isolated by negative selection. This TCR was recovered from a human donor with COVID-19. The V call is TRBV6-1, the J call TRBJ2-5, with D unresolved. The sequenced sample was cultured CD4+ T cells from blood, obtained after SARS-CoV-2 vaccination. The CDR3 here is CASSSHRIGGQETQYF. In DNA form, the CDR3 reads TGTGCCAGCAGCTCACACAGAATTGGTGGGCAAGAGACCCAGTACTTC.